This TCR beta chain was sequenced during a study of T cells in Graves' hyperthyroidism and ophthalmopathy. This CDR3 region has 13 residues. The germline gives CDR1 SGHVS, CDR2 FQNEAQ. Trimming stripped 1 base from V and 3 bases from J, with 6 bases between. Study results and caveats: Most thyroid-expanded clonotypes above 0.001 were also found in blood.

The table lists this clonotype with many counts. Its matching antigen is unknown. The source material, RNA transcripts, was used to amplify TCR beta CDR3 regions. When the TCR CDR3 underwent first-round RT-PCR, the HTBI primer set was used. TCRdb used MiXCR to reprocess the multiplex PCR reads, holding one entry per CDR3 protein. The sample shows hundreds of thousands of distinct CDR3 sequences, less than 25% of them seen only once. Lactation, pregnancy, other autoimmune disease or uncontrolled infection led to exclusion of patients. The sequencing sample was made of blood. The source of this sequence is a woman in her 70s with Graves' ophthalmopathy. The chain employs TRBV7-8 and TRBJ1-1, with unresolved D. The CDR3 loop reads CASSLVLDTEAFF. CDR3 DNA sequence: TGTGCCAGCAGCTTAGTATTGGACACTGAAGCTTTCTTT.